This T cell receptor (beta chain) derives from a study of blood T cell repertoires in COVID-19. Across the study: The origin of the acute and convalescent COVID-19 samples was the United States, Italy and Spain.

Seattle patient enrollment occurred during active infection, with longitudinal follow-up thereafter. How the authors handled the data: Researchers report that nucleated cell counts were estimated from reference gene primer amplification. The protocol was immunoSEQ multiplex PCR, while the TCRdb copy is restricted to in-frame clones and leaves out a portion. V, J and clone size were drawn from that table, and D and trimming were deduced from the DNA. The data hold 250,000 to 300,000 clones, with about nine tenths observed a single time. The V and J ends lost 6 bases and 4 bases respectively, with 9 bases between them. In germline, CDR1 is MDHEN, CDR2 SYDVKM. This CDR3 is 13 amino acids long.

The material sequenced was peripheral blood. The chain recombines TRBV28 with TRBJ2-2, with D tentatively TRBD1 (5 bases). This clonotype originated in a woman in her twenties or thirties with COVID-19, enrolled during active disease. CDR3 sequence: CASSTTGTGELFF. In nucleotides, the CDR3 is TGTGCCAGCAGCACCACAGGCACCGGGGAGCTGTTTTTT.